This entry is about one T cell receptor beta chain. Its antigen remains unknown. Use of 60 Vbeta and 13 Jbeta primers characterized the PCR. The repertoire was sequenced with immunoSEQ multiplex PCR; TCRdb's copy has only in-frame clones and lacks some. The sample includes some 120,000 clones, 70% to 80% of them seen just once. The sample comes from a study of cytomegalovirus exposure and HLA in healthy donors. Background on the study: Unique TCRs from HLA-typed donors, 70 million to 85 million of them, were held in an early data release. Broader study findings: Later work showed greater clonal expansion in HLA-associated TCR beta chains than in equally common others. The only immune exposure information that was available was CMV serostatus. Later analysis showed TCR association rates varying by HLA locus, highest for DRB1 and lowest for HLA-C.

The germline V gene encodes CDR1 GTSNPN and CDR2 SVGIG (reference sequence). V gave up 4 bases and J gave up 4 bases; unmatched junction bases: 1. The CDR3 is 12 amino acids. The sequence came from a young man in good health and CMV-seronegative. V and J are TRBV30 and TRBJ2-5; TRBD2 aligns across 9 bases. The sample was PBMCs. CDR3 region: CAWTSGTETQYF. The CDR3 DNA sequence: TGTGCCTGGACTAGCGGGACAGAGACCCAGTACTTC. Full variable domain (remainder filled in from reference TRBV30 and TRBJ2-5): SQTIHQWPATLVQPVGSPLSLECTVEGTSNPNLYWYRQAAGRGLQLLFYSVGIGQISSEVPQNLSASRPQDRQFILSSKKLLLSDSGFYLCAWTSGTETQYFGPGTRLLVL.